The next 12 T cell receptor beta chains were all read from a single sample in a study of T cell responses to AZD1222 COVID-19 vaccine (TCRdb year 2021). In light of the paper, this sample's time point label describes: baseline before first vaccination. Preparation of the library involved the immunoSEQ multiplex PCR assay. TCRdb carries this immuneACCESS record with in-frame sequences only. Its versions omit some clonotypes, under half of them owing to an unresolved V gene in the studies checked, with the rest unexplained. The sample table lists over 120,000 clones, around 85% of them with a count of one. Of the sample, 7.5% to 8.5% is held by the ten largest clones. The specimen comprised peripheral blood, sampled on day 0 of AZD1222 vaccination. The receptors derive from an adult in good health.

The CDR3 sequence: CASSGEAGQPQHF. The CDR3 DNA reads TGCGCCAGCTCAGGGGAGGCGGGTCAGCCCCAGCATTTT. The gene calls are TRBV5-1 and TRBJ1-5; the D gene is possibly TRBD1 (6 bases). V shed 7 bases and J shed 6 bases, with 14 bases lying between them. Germline CDR1 SGHRS, CDR2 YFSETQ. The CDR3 spans 13 residues.

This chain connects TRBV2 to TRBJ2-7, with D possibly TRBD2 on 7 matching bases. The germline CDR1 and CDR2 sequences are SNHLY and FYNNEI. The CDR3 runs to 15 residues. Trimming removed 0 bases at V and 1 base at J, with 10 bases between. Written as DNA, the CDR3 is TGTGCCAGCAGTGAAGCGGGGAGGGGGTCCTACGAGCAGTACTTC. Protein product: CASSEAGRGSYEQYF.

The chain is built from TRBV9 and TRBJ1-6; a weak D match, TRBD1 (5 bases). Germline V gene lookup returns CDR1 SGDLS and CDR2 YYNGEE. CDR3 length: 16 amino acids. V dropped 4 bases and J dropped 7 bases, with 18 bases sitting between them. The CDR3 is CASSHGGKGDNSPLHF. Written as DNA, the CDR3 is TGTGCCAGCAGCCATGGTGGGAAAGGGGACAATTCACCCCTCCACTTT.

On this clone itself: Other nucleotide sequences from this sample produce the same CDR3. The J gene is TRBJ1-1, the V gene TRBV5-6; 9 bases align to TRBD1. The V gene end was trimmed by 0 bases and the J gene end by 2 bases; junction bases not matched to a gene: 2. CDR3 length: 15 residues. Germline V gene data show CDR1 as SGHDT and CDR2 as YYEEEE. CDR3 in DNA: TGTGCCAGCAGCTTGGGGGACAGGGTAAACACTGAAGCTTTCTTT. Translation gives CASSLGDRVNTEAFF.

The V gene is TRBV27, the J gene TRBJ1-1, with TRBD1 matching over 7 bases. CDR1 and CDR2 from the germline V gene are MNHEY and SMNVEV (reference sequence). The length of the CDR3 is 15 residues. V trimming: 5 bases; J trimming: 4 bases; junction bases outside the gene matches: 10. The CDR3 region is CASSETGVTGTEAFF. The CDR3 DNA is TGTGCCAGCAGTGAAACAGGGGTTACAGGCACTGAAGCTTTCTTT.

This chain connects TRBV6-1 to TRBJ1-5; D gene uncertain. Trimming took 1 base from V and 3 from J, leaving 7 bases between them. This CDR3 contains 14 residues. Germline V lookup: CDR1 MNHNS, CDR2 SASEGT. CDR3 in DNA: TGTGCCAGCAGTGAAGAAGCAAACAATCAGCCCCAGCATTTT. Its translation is CASSEEANNQPQHF.

As DNA, the CDR3 is TGTGCCAGCAGCCCATATGGGGGGCCCAGGGGGTCCCTAACAGGCAATGAGCAGTTCTTC. Protein product: CASSPYGGPRGSLTGNEQFF. This sequence joins TRBV11-3 and TRBJ2-1; D is perhaps TRBD1 (7 bases). The CDR3 length is 20 residues. Trimming took off 5 bases at V and 6 bases at J, with 32 bases between the two ends. Germline loops: CDR1 SGHNT, CDR2 YENEEA.

This CDR3 is CASSVARAGYEQYF. The CDR3, as DNA: TGTGCCAGCAGTGTCGCTCGGGCAGGATACGAGCAGTACTTC. The rearrangement uses TRBV2 and TRBJ2-7, with D hard to call. Trimming shortened V by 4 bases and J by 4 bases, and 14 bases separated the two germline ends. The CDR3 contains 14 residues. Germline CDR1 and CDR2: SNHLY and FYNNEI.

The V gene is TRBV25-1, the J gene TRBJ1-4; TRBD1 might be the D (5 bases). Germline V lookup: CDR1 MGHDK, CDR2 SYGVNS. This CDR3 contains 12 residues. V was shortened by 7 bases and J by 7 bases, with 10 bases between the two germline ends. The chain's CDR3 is CASISRVEKLFF. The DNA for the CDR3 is TGTGCCAGCATAAGCAGGGTTGAAAAACTGTTTTTT.

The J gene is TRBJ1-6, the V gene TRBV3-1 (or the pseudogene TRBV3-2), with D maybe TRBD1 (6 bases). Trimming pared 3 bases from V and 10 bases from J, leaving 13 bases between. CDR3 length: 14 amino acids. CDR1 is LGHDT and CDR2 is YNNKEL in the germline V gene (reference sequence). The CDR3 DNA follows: TGTGCCAGCAGCCATGGGGGCTCGGAATCACCCCTCCACTTT. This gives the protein CASSHGGSESPLHF.

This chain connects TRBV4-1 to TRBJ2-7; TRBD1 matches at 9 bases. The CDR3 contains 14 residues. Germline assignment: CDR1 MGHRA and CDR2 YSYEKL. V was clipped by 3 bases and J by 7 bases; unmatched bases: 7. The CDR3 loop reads CASSHPGTGLEQYF. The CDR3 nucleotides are TGCGCCAGCAGCCACCCCGGGACAGGGTTGGAGCAGTACTTC.

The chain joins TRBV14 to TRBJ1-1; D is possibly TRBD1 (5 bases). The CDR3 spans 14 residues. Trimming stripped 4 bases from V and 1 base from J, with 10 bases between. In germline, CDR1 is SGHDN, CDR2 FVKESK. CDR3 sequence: CASSRLGENTEAFF. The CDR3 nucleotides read TGTGCCAGCAGCCGACTAGGGGAGAACACTGAAGCTTTCTTT.